This T cell receptor (beta chain) is from a study of long-term antiretroviral therapy in people with HIV. Notes on the study in general: Once patients were on ART, diversity went higher but still fell short of transplant donor controls.

The V gene's germline CDR1 is LNHDA and CDR2 SQIVND (reference sequence). CDR3 length: 16 residues. The V and J ends lost 7 bases and 3 bases, in that order; junction bases with no gene match: 12. Notes on this clone: The target antigen is unknown.

PBMC samples from each donor numbered at least one pre-ART and at least two post-ART. Runs used v3.0 of the immunoSEQ assay and were done at survey level. Assay: immunoSEQ multiplex PCR; the TCRdb copy retains only in-frame clones and omits some. The sample gives about 34,000 clones, around four fifths of which show up once; 7.9% is in the top ten. The sample consisted of unsorted PBMCs, taken 0.4 years before starting antiretroviral therapy. This sequence originates from a man aged 18 to 35 with HIV. V is TRBV19 and J is TRBJ1-5; 7 bases match TRBD1. CDR3: CASIYTGDGPNQPQHF. For the CDR3, the DNA is TGTGCCAGTATCTATACAGGGGACGGTCCCAATCAGCCCCAGCATTTT.